These T cell receptor beta chains were read from a single sample in a study of T cells after yellow fever vaccination. TCRdb re-derived calls from the 5' RACE reads in MiXCR, one entry per CDR3 protein. The sample lists around 250,000 distinct CDR3 sequences, less than 8.5% seen once, with 0.85% in the top ten. The input for sequencing was CD4+ T cells sorted from PBMCs, taken 15 days after the yellow fever booster vaccination. Receptors were obtained from a young man who received the YFV17D yellow fever vaccine. CDR3s include the opening cysteine and the closing phenylalanine or tryptophan. D genes are given only for firm matches. Size values are once, few and many counts, or a class for expanded clones, and some rows have none.

j_gene: TRBJ2-1
abundance: few
v_gene: TRBV10-3
d_gene: .
CDR3nt: TGTGCCACCAAACTCAGGGGCGGGGCAGCGCCGTACAATGAGCAGTTCTTC
CDR3aa: CATKLRGGAAPYNEQFF

j_gene: TRBJ1-2
abundance: .
v_gene: TRBV5-5
d_gene: TRBD1
CDR3nt: TGTGCCAGCACGGCGGACAGGGAAGTTTGGGGCTACACCTTC
CDR3aa: CASTADREVWGYTF

j_gene: TRBJ1-1
abundance: .
v_gene: TRBV18
d_gene: .
CDR3nt: TGTGCCAGCTCACCTTTATTAGACGACACTGAAGCTTTCTTT
CDR3aa: CASSPLLDDTEAFF

j_gene: TRBJ2-2
abundance: .
v_gene: TRBV12-3/TRBV12-4
d_gene: .
CDR3nt: TGTGCCAGCAGGCCTGAGGGCACCGGGGAGCTGTTTTTT
CDR3aa: CASRPEGTGELFF

j_gene: TRBJ2-1
abundance: few
v_gene: TRBV12-3/TRBV12-4
d_gene: .
CDR3nt: TGTGCCAGCATTCTTCGGTCGGCTGGGGGCCATGAGCAGTTCTTC
CDR3aa: CASILRSAGGHEQFF

j_gene: TRBJ1-1
abundance: .
v_gene: TRBV4-1
d_gene: .
CDR3nt: TGCGCCAGCAGCCGTGAGACTGAAGCTTTCTTT
CDR3aa: CASSRETEAFF

j_gene: TRBJ2-5
abundance: .
v_gene: TRBV7-2
d_gene: .
CDR3nt: TGTGCCAGCAGCGGACCGGGGAGGGGGCAAGAGACCCAGTACTTC
CDR3aa: CASSGPGRGQETQYF

j_gene: TRBJ2-7
abundance: few
v_gene: TRBV29-1
d_gene: TRBD1
CDR3nt: TGCAGCGTTGAAAGTGGACAGGGAGCGTACGAGCAGTACTTC
CDR3aa: CSVESGQGAYEQYF

j_gene: TRBJ2-2
abundance: few
v_gene: TRBV4-3
d_gene: .
CDR3nt: TGCGCCAGCAGCCAAGAATATCGCGGTTTCGGGGAGCTGTTTTTT
CDR3aa: CASSQEYRGFGELFF

j_gene: TRBJ1-1
abundance: .
v_gene: TRBV6-5
d_gene: .
CDR3nt: TGTGCCAGCATCACCGGTCGAAGGAACACTGAAGCTTTCTTT
CDR3aa: CASITGRRNTEAFF

j_gene: TRBJ2-3
abundance: .
v_gene: TRBV12-3/TRBV12-4
d_gene: .
CDR3nt: TGTGCCAGCAGTACTGGTGCCGCCACGCAGTATTTT
CDR3aa: CASSTGAATQYF

j_gene: TRBJ1-5
abundance: few
v_gene: TRBV7-9
d_gene: .
CDR3nt: TGTGCCAGCAGCTTATCTGGGCCTCAGCCCCAGCATTTT
CDR3aa: CASSLSGPQPQHF

j_gene: TRBJ2-7
abundance: .
v_gene: TRBV5-1
d_gene: TRBD2
CDR3nt: TGCGCCAGCAGCTTGCGGGAGGGTTACGAGCAGTACTTC
CDR3aa: CASSLREGYEQYF

j_gene: TRBJ2-5
abundance: few
v_gene: TRBV10-1
d_gene: .
CDR3nt: TGCGCCAGCAGTGATACCAGGGGCAGATTTATTGAGACCCAGTACTTC
CDR3aa: CASSDTRGRFIETQYF

j_gene: TRBJ1-1
abundance: many
v_gene: TRBV12-3/TRBV12-4
d_gene: TRBD1
CDR3nt: TGTGCCAGCAGCCAAGGATCGACAGGGGGCTGGTGGAACACTGAAGCTTTCTTT
CDR3aa: CASSQGSTGGWWNTEAFF

j_gene: TRBJ2-1
abundance: few
v_gene: TRBV7-2
d_gene: TRBD2
CDR3nt: TGTGCCAGCAGTGCCACCGGGACTAGCGGGAGCATTTCCCCCTTC
CDR3aa: CASSATGTSGSISPF

j_gene: TRBJ2-3
abundance: .
v_gene: TRBV3-1
d_gene: TRBD2
CDR3nt: TGTGCCAGCAGCCAAGCAGGGACTAGCGGGAGGGCCACAGATACGCAGTATTTT
CDR3aa: CASSQAGTSGRATDTQYF

j_gene: TRBJ2-1
abundance: many
v_gene: TRBV7-8
d_gene: TRBD2
CDR3nt: TGTGCCAGCAGTCTAGGGACTAGTTCCCGGGTTGGCTCCTACAATGAGCAGTTCTTC
CDR3aa: CASSLGTSSRVGSYNEQFF

j_gene: TRBJ2-7
abundance: .
v_gene: TRBV20-1
d_gene: .
CDR3nt: TGCAGTGCTTTGAGAGATTACGAGCAGTACTTC
CDR3aa: CSALRDYEQYF